Listed below are T cell receptor beta chains from one sample, sequenced in a study of T cells in Graves' hyperthyroidism and ophthalmopathy. Via MiXCR, TCRdb re-called the multiplex PCR reads, giving one row per CDR3 protein. The data show around 700,000 distinct CDR3 sequences, roughly a sixth seen once. Sequencing input: blood. These receptors were obtained from a woman in her forties or fifties with Graves' hyperthyroidism that later progressed to Graves' ophthalmopathy. CDR3s include the opening cysteine and the closing phenylalanine or tryptophan. The D gene is left open where the match is weak. Where a row states a size, it is once, few, many or the class of an expanded clone; other rows omit it.

abundance	v_gene	j_gene	d_gene	CDR3nt	CDR3aa
NA	TRBV7-9	TRBJ2-1	NA	TGTGCCAGCAGCCCGGACTACAACCACAATGAGCGGTTCTTC	CASSPDYNHNERFF
NA	TRBV20-1	TRBJ1-4	NA	TGCAGTGCTAGAGATACGGGGGCAACTAATGAAAAACTGTCTTTT	CSARDTGATNEKLSF
few	TRBV5-1	TRBJ2-1	TRBD2	TGCGCCAGCAGCTTGGTACTAGCGATGAGATCTAAGCAGTTCTTC	CASSLVLAMRSKQFF
NA	TRBV18	TRBJ1-5	NA	TGTGCCAGCTCACTCATCCACCCGCAGTCCGTCAATCAGCCCCAGCATTTT	CASSLIHPQSVNQPQHF
NA	TRBV6-1	TRBJ1-1	NA	TGTGCCAGCAGGGACGGGGAACAGGAGAACACTGAAGCTTTCTTT	CASRDGEQENTEAFF
NA	TRBV9	TRBJ2-3	TRBD2	TGTGCCAGCACCCGAGGGGCTAGCGGTAACACAGATACGCAGTATTTT	CASTRGASGNTDTQYF
many	TRBV3-1	TRBJ1-5	TRBD1	TGTGCCAGCAGTGCGACAGGGAGTCTTCAGCCCCAGCATTTT	CASSATGSLQPQHF
NA	TRBV13	TRBJ2-2	TRBD2	TGTGCCAGCAGCCCTCCGCGAGCGGGAGCTGAGACCGGGGAGCTGTTTTTT	CASSPPRAGAETGELFF
NA	TRBV4-1	TRBJ2-3	NA	TGCGCCAGCAGCCAAGACCGGGGCCCAGGAGATACGCAGTATTTT	CASSQDRGPGDTQYF
few	TRBV30	TRBJ2-3	TRBD2	TGTGCCTGGAGTCTCCGGACTAGCGGGGGGGCTAATACGCAGTATTTT	CAWSLRTSGGANTQYF
many	TRBV5-6	TRBJ1-1	NA	TGTGCCAGCAGCTCCCTCGGGGTTAACACTGAAGCTTTCTTT	CASSSLGVNTEAFF
NA	TRBV7-8	TRBJ2-1	NA	TGTGCCACCAGCCGGGGGCGGGGGAGCTACAATGAGCAGTTCTTC	CATSRGRGSYNEQFF
NA	TRBV19	TRBJ2-6	NA	TGTGCCAGTAGCCCGGTTACTGGGGCCAACGTCCTGACTTTC	CASSPVTGANVLTF
many	TRBV20-1	TRBJ2-1	NA	TGCAGTGCTAGAGATCAAAGGGCTCGTTACAATGAGCAGTTCTTC	CSARDQRARYNEQFF
few	TRBV2	TRBJ1-1	NA	TGTGCCAGCAGTGAAGCGCTTCGGGGGGCGAGGGCTGAAGCTTTCTTT	CASSEALRGARAEAFF
NA	TRBV7-9	TRBJ2-4	NA	TGTGCCAGCAGCGACGGATATAGGCAGGTGGGAATAGCCAAAAACATTCAGTACTTC	CASSDGYRQVGIAKNIQYF
few	TRBV7-2	TRBJ1-5	NA	TGTGCCAGCAGCTTAGCAGGGGCGGCGAGTCAGCCCCAGCATTTT	CASSLAGAASQPQHF
many	TRBV5-1	TRBJ2-7	TRBD2	TGCGCCAGCAGATTACGGGTAGCGGGGGCAAATTACGAGCAGTACTTC	CASRLRVAGANYEQYF
few	TRBV12-3/TRBV12-4	TRBJ2-3	NA	TGTGCCAGCAGTTTAGCGCTGGGCGGGGGCACAGATACGCAGTATTTT	CASSLALGGGTDTQYF
many	TRBV5-1	TRBJ1-3	NA	TGCGCCAGCAGCTTGCAGTACTCTGGAAACACCATATATTTT	CASSLQYSGNTIYF
many	TRBV12-3/TRBV12-4	TRBJ2-5	TRBD1	TGTGCCAGCAGTCCGGGACAGGGAGGGACCCAGTACTTC	CASSPGQGGTQYF
few	TRBV12-3/TRBV12-4	TRBJ1-2	TRBD1	TGTGCCAGCAGTTTAGGCACCACAGGGGTTTATGGCTACACCTTC	CASSLGTTGVYGYTF
NA	TRBV5-1	TRBJ2-7	TRBD2	TGCGCCAGCAGCTTGGCTAGCGGGGGGCCCCTATACGAGCAGTACTTC	CASSLASGGPLYEQYF
many	TRBV11-2	TRBJ1-2	NA	TGTGCCAGCAGCTTAGAGGGCAGCTACGCTAACTATGGCTACACCTTC	CASSLEGSYANYGYTF